These T cell receptor beta chains were read from a single sample in a study of long-term antiretroviral therapy in people with HIV. Assay used: immunoSEQ multiplex PCR; TCRdb lists only in-frame clones, some missing. Among nearly 50,000 clones listed, around 84% were seen once. Material: unsorted PBMCs, obtained 0.8 years after starting antiretroviral therapy. Receptors were obtained from a woman aged 18-30 years with HIV. The CDR3 runs from the conserved cysteine through the conserved F or W. D genes are given only for firm matches. Clone size is given for some rows only: seen once, a few or many times, or a class if the clone is expanded.

CDR3nt	CDR3aa	abundance	d_gene	v_gene	j_gene
TGCGCCAGCAGCCAAGACGAGGGGGCAAGGGCCTACGAGCAGTACTTC	CASSQDEGARAYEQYF	NA	TRBD1	TRBV4-3	TRBJ2-7
TGTGCCAGCAGCTTTCTCCAACCTATCCTCGGACCAGAGGGCTACACCTTC	CASSFLQPILGPEGYTF	NA	NA	TRBV5-4	TRBJ1-2
TGTGCCAGCAGCTGGGGGGCGCGCTCTGGAAACACCATATATTTT	CASSWGARSGNTIYF	NA	NA	TRBV2	TRBJ1-3
TGCGCCAGCAGCGTTCGGACAGGGGATTGGACCGGGGAGCTGTTTTTT	CASSVRTGDWTGELFF	NA	TRBD1	TRBV5-1	TRBJ2-2
TGTGCCAGCAGCCTAAGTTTAGGGGGACTGAACTACGAGCAGTACTTC	CASSLSLGGLNYEQYF	NA	NA	TRBV7-2	TRBJ2-7
TGTGCCAGCAGAATACCCGGGGAGCTGTTTTTT	CASRIPGELFF	NA	NA	TRBV28	TRBJ2-2
TGTGCCAGCAGCCTAGCCACAGGGGGCGACTATGGCTACACCTTC	CASSLATGGDYGYTF	once	TRBD1	TRBV7-8	TRBJ1-2
TGTGCCAGCAGTGCCACGGGGCCACCAATAGACAGGGAAGGTGAAGCTTTCTTT	CASSATGPPIDREGEAFF	once	TRBD1	TRBV6-4	TRBJ1-1
TGTGCCAGCAGTGAGGGGAGCAATCAGCCCCAGCATTTT	CASSEGSNQPQHF	NA	NA	TRBV6-4	TRBJ1-5
TGTGCCAGCAGCGGTAATAGCAATCAGCCCCAGCATTTT	CASSGNSNQPQHF	once	NA	TRBV9	TRBJ1-5
TGTGCCAGCAGGCTGGTAGGGGGAGCCTACGAGCAGTACTTC	CASRLVGGAYEQYF	NA	NA	TRBV27	TRBJ2-7
TGTGCCAGCAGATTGTACACAACGTCCGGGGCGGGGAGCACAGATACGCAGTATTTT	CASRLYTTSGAGSTDTQYF	NA	NA	TRBV27	TRBJ2-3
TGCGCCAGCAGCCAATCCGGGACAGAAACTTCACCCCTCCACTTT	CASSQSGTETSPLHF	NA	TRBD1	TRBV5-1	TRBJ1-6
TGTGCCAGCAGCTTATGGTCAGGGTCGAACACCGGGGAGCTGTTTTTT	CASSLWSGSNTGELFF	NA	NA	TRBV11-2	TRBJ2-2
TGTGCCAGCATCAGGACTAGCGCCTCCACCGGGGAGCTGTTTTTT	CASIRTSASTGELFF	NA	TRBD2	TRBV6-1	TRBJ2-2
TGTGCCAGCAGCTTACGTCTTGAGACAGGGAACATTCAGTACTTC	CASSLRLETGNIQYF	NA	TRBD1	TRBV7-9	TRBJ2-4
TGTGCCAGCAGCTTGGCCTCGGGTTCCGTTGGAAACACCATATATTTT	CASSLASGSVGNTIYF	few	NA	TRBV5-4	TRBJ1-3
TGTGCCAGCAGAGCCGGGACAGGGTATACCGGGGAGCTGTTTTTT	CASRAGTGYTGELFF	NA	TRBD1	TRBV5-4	TRBJ2-2
TGTGCCAGCAGTTTATCAGGGGCCCGGAACGAGCAGTACTTC	CASSLSGARNEQYF	NA	NA	TRBV27	TRBJ2-7
TGTGCCACAGGACAGGGGATGAACACTGAAGCTTTCTTT	CATGQGMNTEAFF	NA	TRBD1	TRBV19	TRBJ1-1
TGTGCCAGCAGTCCCCCCCTAGGAGCGGGAGGGTACAATGAGCAGTTCTTC	CASSPPLGAGGYNEQFF	NA	TRBD2	TRBV28	TRBJ2-1
TGTGCCAGCAGCTTAGGCAGGGGGCGCACTGAAGCTTTCTTT	CASSLGRGRTEAFF	NA	TRBD1	TRBV7-8	TRBJ1-1
TGTGCCAGCAGTTACACCCCACCGGGGAACTATGGCTACACCTTC	CASSYTPPGNYGYTF	NA	NA	TRBV6-5	TRBJ1-2
TGTGCCAGCAGCACCGGACAGGGGGCGGCCTACGAGCAGTACTTC	CASSTGQGAAYEQYF	NA	TRBD1	TRBV9	TRBJ2-7
TGTGCCAGCACCACCGACAGGGGTGCAGATACGCAGTATTTT	CASTTDRGADTQYF	NA	TRBD1	TRBV6-1	TRBJ2-3
TGTGCCAGCAGCCGCGGGACCCTAGTCTACGAGCAGTACTTC	CASSRGTLVYEQYF	NA	NA	TRBV6-5	TRBJ2-7
TGTGCCAGCAGCTCGCTAGCGTTGAGCACAGATACGCAGTATTTT	CASSSLALSTDTQYF	NA	NA	TRBV11-2	TRBJ2-3
TGTGCCAGCAGCCTCTACCTAGCGGGAGCTTCGAATGAGCAGTTCTTC	CASSLYLAGASNEQFF	NA	TRBD2	TRBV11-3	TRBJ2-1
TGTGCCAGCAGCTTAGGCGGGACAGCAGACTTC	CASSLGGTADF	few	NA	TRBV7-9	TRBJ2-7
TGTGCCAGTAGTCCTCGGACTAGAATGATGACCGGGGAGCTGTTTTTT	CASSPRTRMMTGELFF	NA	TRBD2	TRBV19	TRBJ2-2
TGTGCCAGCAGTGTCTTCCGTAACACCGGGGAGCTGTTTTTT	CASSVFRNTGELFF	NA	NA	TRBV6-4	TRBJ2-2